The 32 T cell receptor beta chains in this list originate from one sample, sequenced in a study of tumor-infiltrating lymphocytes in primary liver carcinoma. TCR beta cDNA came from 400 to 500 ng total RNA, primed with a constant-region primer. Library construction for TCR beta comprised three nested multiplex PCR rounds performed with slightly modified ARM-PCR. The two initial PCR rounds, about 9 cycles each, used TRBV1-TRBV30 forward and C-beta reverse primers. From the multiplex PCR reads, TCRdb called clonotypes with MiXCR, one entry per CDR3 protein. The sample contains about 78,000 distinct CDR3 sequences, 65% to 75% of which appear only once. Unsorted bulk tissue (roughly 19-31 mg) underwent RNA and DNA co-extraction. The sample comprised liver tumor tissue from sampling region 4. Described subset: tumor region T4, right-lateral pole. Every receptor here comes from a woman aged 55-70 years with primary liver carcinoma and hepatitis B virus infection.

V and J are TRBV6-5 and TRBJ2-1, with 15 bases that match TRBD2. Germline-derived CDR1 and CDR2 are MNHEY and SVGAGI. The ends lost 5 bases at V and 9 bases at J; junction bases unmatched: 5. This CDR3 contains 15 residues. CDR3 bases: TGTGCCAGCAGTCCCAGGACTAGCGGGGGGGGTGAGCAGTTCTTC. Amino acid sequence: CASSPRTSGGGEQFF.

This clonotype was detected ten times or more. The chain carries TRBV5-6 and TRBJ1-6, with TRBD1 identical over 10 bases. CDR3 size: 18 residues. Losses at the gene ends were 0 bases for V and 10 bases for J; bases not matched to a gene: 13. Germline CDR1 and CDR2: SGHDT and YYEEEE. The CDR3, as DNA: TGTGCCAGCAGCTTGGATCCCTTTCGACAGGGGGCCGGATCACCCCTCCACTTT. Protein: CASSLDPFRQGAGSPLHF.

Notes on this clonotype: The conserved closing phenylalanine or tryptophan is absent in this CDR3, likely reflecting a read error. The rearrangement links TRBV11-2 to TRBJ1-6; D is perhaps TRBD1 (6 bases). The CDR3 runs 17 residues. In germline, CDR1 is SGHAT, CDR2 FQNNGV. CDR3: CASSLGRETGRNSLLHL. As DNA, the CDR3 is TGTGCCAGCAGCTTAGGCAGAGAAACAGGGCGCAATTCACTCCTCCACCTT.

Worth noting for this clonotype: A read error may account for a junction end that differs from germline. This sequence joins TRBV5-4 and TRBJ2-6; D may be TRBD2 (8 bases). This CDR3 has 19 residues. Germline V CDR1 and CDR2: SGHNT, YYREEE (reference sequence). This CDR3 is CTSSQGGTSGNSGANVLTF. CDR3 nucleotides: TGTACCAGCAGCCAGGGGGGGACTAGTGGGAACTCTGGGGCTAACGTCCTGACTTTC. Using reference TRBV5-4 and TRBJ2-6 for the parts outside the CDR3, the full variable domain is ETGVTQSPTHLIKTRGQQVTLRCSSQSGHNTVSWYQQALGQGPQFIFQYYREEENGRGNFPPRFSGLQFPNYSSELNVNALELDDSALYLCTSSQGGTSGNSGANVLTFGAGSRLTVL.

This clonotype has a handful of counts. The chain recombines TRBV30 with TRBJ1-2; D not certain. Trimming removed 5 bases at V and 4 bases at J, with 11 bases between. The CDR3 is made up of 12 amino acids. CDR1 and CDR2 from the germline V gene are GTSNPN and SVGIG (reference sequence). The CDR3 reads CAWYLLSYGYTF. DNA of the CDR3: TGTGCCTGGTATCTCCTGAGCTATGGCTACACCTTC.

There are a few counts of this clonotype. Likely a read error: the CDR3 ends without its conserved phenylalanine or tryptophan. Because the CDR3's place on the DNA is in doubt, the DNA is left out and the CDR3 is given as listed by TCRdb. The V and J genes are TRBV11-3 and TRBJ2-7; TRBD2 is taken as the D call from the table, unchecked against the DNA. Germline-derived CDR1 and CDR2 are SGHNT and YENEEA. The CDR3 adds up to 14 amino acids, both ends counted. CDR3 amino acids: CASSLSGREHEQYL.

The DNA for the CDR3 is TGTGCCATCAGTGAGTCGACTACACCTAGTAGCGGGAGTATGAATGAGCAGTTCTTC. The encoded protein is CAISESTTPSSGSMNEQFF. The chain employs TRBV10-3 and TRBJ2-1; 9 positions agree with TRBD2. CDR3 size: 19 residues. CDR1 and CDR2 (germline): ENHRY, SYGVKD. Losses at the gene ends were 0 bases for V and 7 bases for J; bases not matched to a gene: 16.

As regards this clonotype: A read error may explain this, as a much larger clone is one base away. The rearrangement links TRBV7-9 to TRBJ2-7, with D tentatively TRBD2 (6 bases). CDR1 and CDR2 from the germline V gene are SEHNR and FQNEAQ (reference sequence). V lost 6 bases and J lost 3, with 18 bases in between. The CDR3 totals 15 residues. The chain's CDR3 is CASRPHRRGVYEQYF. DNA of the CDR3: TGTGCCAGCAGGCCCCACCGGCGGGGAGTCTACGAGCAGTACTTC.

Note on this clonotype: It is unclear where the CDR3 begins or ends on the DNA, so no DNA is shown, and the CDR3 is as TCRdb lists it. The chain has TRBV29-1 and TRBJ2-2; TRBD1 is the table's D call and was not checked against the DNA. The length of the CDR3 is 12 amino acids, counting both ends. The germline V gene encodes CDR1 SQVTM and CDR2 ANQGSEA. The CDR3: CSVAGGIGEMFF.

Worth noting for this clonotype: A read error may be the cause here, since a much bigger clone is one base away. The chain has TRBV7-8 and TRBJ2-7, with a possible D match to TRBD1 (6 bases). The CDR3 is made up of 11 amino acids. Germline CDR1 and CDR2: SGHVS and FQNEAQ. The CDR3 is CVSSIDREQYF. The CDR3 DNA reads as TGTGTCAGCAGCATCGACAGGGAGCAGTACTTC. The full variable domain, its missing parts supplied by reference TRBV7-8 and TRBJ2-7, is GAGVSQSPRYKVAKRGQDVALRCDPISGHVSLFWYQQALGQGPEFLTYFQNEAQLDKSGLPSDRFFAERPEGSVSTLKIQRTQQEDSAVYLCVSSIDREQYFGPGTRLTVT.

This clonotype was seen just once. The V and J genes are TRBV5-6 and TRBJ2-5; D ambiguous. This CDR3 is built from 13 residues. The ends were cut back, 4 bases at V and 6 bases at J, with 13 bases in the middle. The germline V gene encodes CDR1 SGHDT and CDR2 YYEEEE. The CDR3 region is CASSLWDQKTQYF. DNA for the CDR3: TGTGCCAGCAGCCTCTGGGATCAAAAGACCCAGTACTTC.

Note on this clonotype: A much more abundant neighbour one base away suggests this may be a read error. The chain joins TRBV28 to TRBJ1-2; D is perhaps TRBD1 (6 bases). V shed 5 bases and J shed 7 bases, with 29 bases lying between them. This CDR3 comprises 18 residues. Germline CDR1 is MDHEN and CDR2 is SYDVKM. The CDR3 loop reads CASSHVFRDKQIMSGYTF. The CDR3 DNA follows: TGTGCCAGCAGTCACGTATTCCGGGACAAGCAGATCATGAGTGGCTACACCTTC.

For this clonotype: Given the absence of the conserved phenylalanine or tryptophan at the CDR3 end, a read error is likely. The DNA is omitted, as the CDR3 cannot be located on it reliably, and the CDR3 follows TCRdb's listing. The rearrangement uses TRBV6-2 or TRBV6-3 and TRBJ2-7; the table's D call TRBD2 went unverified against the DNA. CDR1 and CDR2 from the germline V gene are MNHEY and SVGEGT. The CDR3 comprises 16 residues, both ends counted. The CDR3 loop is CASGLTTSGNSYEQYY.

As to this clonotype: The germline gene is not matched at one end of the junction; a read error may be the cause. The chain joins TRBV11-2 to TRBJ2-2, with 7 positions matching TRBD1. The germline CDR1 and CDR2 sequences are SGHAT and FQNNGV. This CDR3 has 18 residues. This CDR3 is CASSQGGSYIANTGELFF. As DNA, the CDR3 is TGTGCCAGCAGCCAAGGGGGCTCTTATATCGCGAACACCGGGGAGCTATTTTTT.

The table lists this clonotype with many counts. The genes are TRBV10-2 and TRBJ2-7; D is uncertain. In germline, CDR1 is WSHSY, CDR2 SAAADI. V lost 8 bases and J lost 3, with 8 bases in between. The length of the CDR3 is 11 residues. CDR3 loop: CASRGSYEQYF. CDR3 sequence (DNA): TGCGCCAGCCGTGGTAGCTACGAGCAGTACTTC.

As concerns this clonotype: A much larger clone is a single base away; this may be a read error. The chain is built from TRBV11-3 and TRBJ1-5, with a tentative D call TRBD1 (5 bases). This CDR3 has 15 amino acids. Trimming removed 0 bases from V and 6 bases from J, with 12 bases in between. The germline gives CDR1 SGHNT, CDR2 YENEEA. CDR3 nucleotides: TGTGCCAGCAGCTTAGATCTGGGGGTGGTTCAGCCCCAGCATTTT. Encoded protein: CASSLDLGVVQPQHF. The full variable domain, rest sourced from reference TRBV11-3 and TRBJ1-5, is EAGVVQSPRYKIIEKKQPVAFWCNPISGHNTLYWYLQNLGQGPELLIRYENEEAVDDSQLPKDRFSAERLKGVDSTLKIQPAELGDSAVYLCASSLDLGVVQPQHFGDGTRLSIL.

With respect to this clonotype: A read error may produce the germline difference seen at one junction end. V is TRBV28 and J is TRBJ2-1; D may be TRBD2 (5 bases). CDR3 length: 12 residues. In germline, CDR1 is MDHEN, CDR2 SYDVKM. CDR3 sequence reads: CASSFGGGERFF. CDR3 sequence (DNA): TGTGCCAGCAGTTTCGGTGGAGGTGAGCGGTTCTTC.

In this sample, this clonotype turned up many times. The chain carries TRBV7-8 and TRBJ1-3; 10 nucleotides match TRBD1. Germline V gene data show CDR1 as SGHVS and CDR2 as FQNEAQ. The CDR3 totals 15 residues. V dropped 4 bases and J dropped 7; count of bases not matched to a gene: 7. CDR3 DNA: TGTGCCAGCAGCTGGGGACAGGGGAGAGGGAACACCATATATTTT. Residues: CASSWGQGRGNTIYF. Looking up the rest from reference TRBV7-8 and TRBJ1-3 gives the full variable domain: GAGVSQSPRYKVAKRGQDVALRCDPISGHVSLFWYQQALGQGPEFLTYFQNEAQLDKSGLPSDRFFAERPEGSVSTLKIQRTQQEDSAVYLCASSWGQGRGNTIYFGEGSWLTVV.

As to this clonotype: This may stem from a read error, because a much larger clone lies one nucleotide away. This chain links TRBV11-2 with TRBJ2-3, with D perhaps TRBD2 (5 bases). The CDR3 contains 14 residues. V was cut by 4 bases and J by 0 bases, with 8 bases left in between. The germline V gene has CDR1 SGHAT and CDR2 FQNNGV. The CDR3: CASSSGESTDTQYF. In DNA form, the CDR3 reads TGTGCCAGCAGCTCCGGGGAGAGCACAGATACGCAGTATTTT.

This clonotype has a handful of counts. Sequence at one end of the junction differs from germline and may be a read error. The rearrangement uses TRBV11-2 and TRBJ2-5, with D perhaps TRBD1 (5 bases). The CDR3 is 12 residues long. Germline CDR1 is SGHAT and CDR2 is FQNNGV. The CDR3 DNA sequence: TGTACCAGCAGCCTCCCGGACACGGCCCAGTACTTC. Amino acid sequence: CTSSLPDTAQYF. Drawing the rest from reference TRBV11-2 and TRBJ2-5, the complete variable domain is EAGVAQSPRYKIIEKRQSVAFWCNPISGHATLYWYQQILGQGPKLLIQFQNNGVVDDSQLPKDRFSAERLKGVDSTLKIQPAKLEDSAVYLCTSSLPDTAQYFGPGTRLLVL.

This clonotype appeared a single time. Germline and junction disagree at one end, which may indicate a read error. This chain links TRBV5-4 with TRBJ2-6; the match to TRBD2 covers 11 bases. Germline-derived CDR1 and CDR2 are SGHNT and YYREEE (reference sequence). The CDR3 runs to 18 residues. CDR3 protein: CASSLCLAGGTGANILTF. The CDR3 nucleotides are TGTGCCAGCAGCTTGTGCCTAGCGGGAGGAACTGGGGCCAACATCCTGACTTTC.

V usage is TRBV30 and J usage is TRBJ1-4; the match to TRBD1 covers 10 bases. Losses at the gene ends were 1 base for V and 8 bases for J; bases not matched to a gene: 10. Germline-derived CDR1 and CDR2 are GTSNPN and SVGIG (reference sequence). The CDR3 covers 16 residues. CDR3: CAWSAERQGAEEKLFF. The CDR3 bases are TGTGCCTGGAGTGCCGAAAGACAGGGGGCGGAAGAAAAACTGTTTTTT.

The chain employs TRBV6-1 and TRBJ2-3; D unresolved. CDR1 is MNHNS and CDR2 is SASEGT in the germline V gene. The CDR3 runs to 14 residues. V was shortened by 3 bases and J by 3 bases, with 10 bases between the two germline ends. CDR3 sequence (DNA): TGTGCCAGCAGTGATGGTAGTCCTACAGATACGCAGTATTTT. The encoded protein is CASSDGSPTDTQYF.

As concerns this clonotype: A much larger clone is a single base away; this may be a read error. The CDR3 spells CTSSPGGSGNTIYF. The CDR3 region has the DNA TGTACCAGCAGCCCGGGAGGAAGTGGAAACACCATATATTTT. The V gene is TRBV28, the J gene TRBJ1-3; D gene ambiguous. This CDR3 is 14 amino acids long. Per the germline V gene, CDR1 is MDHEN and CDR2 is SYDVKM.

For this clonotype: This CDR3 fails to terminate in the conserved phenylalanine or tryptophan, so it likely reflects a read error. The chain links TRBV29-1 to TRBJ2-1; 9 bases are a match to TRBD2. This CDR3 spans 13 amino acids. From germline, CDR1 is SQVTM and CDR2 ANQGSEA. This CDR3 is CSVASGATNEQFL. DNA of the CDR3: TGCAGTGTTGCTAGCGGGGCCACTAATGAGCAGTTCTTA.

The V gene is TRBV12-3 or TRBV12-4, the J gene TRBJ2-2; tentative D call: TRBD2 (6 bases). Trimming took 8 bases from V and 3 from J, leaving 16 bases between them. The CDR3 extends over 15 amino acids. CDR3 bases: TGTGCCAGCCTGGCTAGCGACCCAGACACCGGGGAGCTGTTTTTT. It is translated as CASLASDPDTGELFF.

This clonotype was observed at least ten times. V gene TRBV5-4 combines with J gene TRBJ1-6, with a possible D match to TRBD1 (6 bases). Germline loops: CDR1 SGHNT, CDR2 YYREEE (reference sequence). CDR3 length: 17 amino acids. Trimming pared 2 bases from V and 5 bases from J, leaving 17 bases between. The CDR3 DNA reads TGTGCCAGCAGCTTAGGGGGGGTCGAGAAGAATAATTCACCCCTCCACTTT. Translation: CASSLGGVEKNNSPLHF.

Of note for this clonotype: A much larger clone lies a single base off, so this may be a read error. The V call is TRBV13, the J call TRBJ2-1, with 12 bases lining up with TRBD2. The CDR3 length is 18 residues. Germline-derived CDR1 and CDR2 are PRHDT and FYEKMQ (reference sequence). In DNA, the CDR3 is TGTACCAGCAGCTTATCCCTACTAGCGGGAGGCGAATACAATGAGCAGTTCTTC. Amino acid sequence: CTSSLSLLAGGEYNEQFF.

Ten or more counts support this clonotype. V gene TRBV30 combines with J gene TRBJ1-5, with TRBD1 matching over 8 bases. Germline CDR1 reads GTSNPN; CDR2 reads SVGIG (reference sequence). CDR3 length: 14 amino acids. Unmatched junction bases numbered 4, after V lost 1 base and J lost 5 bases. For the CDR3, the DNA is TGTGCCTGGAGTGAAGGACAGGGCCATCAGCCCCAGCATTTT. This codes for CAWSEGQGHQPQHF.

Of note for this clonotype: The junction departs from the called germline gene at one end, perhaps through a read error. This chain connects TRBV11-3 to TRBJ2-7, with TRBD2 identical over 9 bases. This CDR3 has 20 residues. Looked up from germline, CDR1 is SGHNT and CDR2 is YENEEA. The CDR3 protein is CTSSLEGSGRHLRITYEQYF. DNA for the CDR3: TGTACCAGCAGCTTAGAAGGTAGCGGGAGACATCTTCGGATAACCTACGAGCAGTACTTC.

This clonotype was picked up a small number of times. The chain employs TRBV18 and TRBJ2-7, with 7 bases fitting TRBD2. This CDR3 is 14 amino acids long. The V gene's germline CDR1 is KGHSH and CDR2 LQKENI. Germline trimming cut 4 bases from V and 2 bases from J; bases unmatched to any gene: 5. CDR3 DNA: TGTGCCAGCTCACTTGGGACTAATACCTACGAGCAGTACTTC. Translation: CASSLGTNTYEQYF.

As concerns this clonotype: The junction shows a germline mismatch at one end, possibly a read error. This sequence joins TRBV12-3 or TRBV12-4 and TRBJ1-1; TRBD1 matches at 10 bases. The CDR3 runs to 13 residues. The CDR3 sequence is CASTDRGNTEALF. The CDR3 DNA sequence: TGTGCCAGCACGGACAGGGGGAACACTGAAGCTCTCTTT.